The clone carrying this T cell receptor beta chain was seen a single time. Its specificity is unknown. The data are from a study of T cell responses to AZD1222 COVID-19 vaccine. CDR3 length: 13 amino acids. Germline CDR1 and CDR2: SQVTM and ANQGSEA. V lost 6 bases, J lost 1 base, and 5 bases stayed unmatched. Whole-study results and caveats: Among vaccine-associated CD4 TCRs, coverage spanned spike, with dominance at 160-218 and 743-854.

The repertoire was sequenced with immunoSEQ multiplex PCR; TCRdb's copy has only in-frame clones and lacks some. The data contain around 88,000 clones, roughly 87% of them singletons. This chain joins TRBV29-1 and TRBJ2-5, with 7 bases lining up with TRBD1. The TCR sequence derives from an adult in good health. The sample here was peripheral blood, taken on day 0 of AZD1222 vaccination. The DNA of the CDR3 is TGCAGCGTCGGGACAGTGACCCAAGAGACCCAGTACTTC. Its translation is CSVGTVTQETQYF.